Following are 31 T cell receptor beta chains from one sample sequenced in a study of blood T cell repertoires in COVID-19. Repertoires were generated with immunoSEQ multiplex PCR, while TCRdb's copy carries only in-frame clones and drops some. The table includes 250,000 to 350,000 clones, 70% to 90% detected once. Sample: peripheral blood. The receptors stem from a woman in her 50s with active or convalescent COVID-19.

The rearrangement uses TRBV27 and TRBJ2-7, with 8 bases lining up with TRBD2. The trim removed 5 bases at V and 6 bases at J, leaving 9 bases unmatched. The CDR3 is made up of 14 amino acids. CDR1 MNHEY and CDR2 SMNVEV come from the germline V gene (reference sequence). CDR3 sequence reads: CASSRSAGGGEQYF. The CDR3 nucleotides are TGTGCCAGCAGTCGCTCTGCGGGGGGCGGCGAGCAGTACTTC.

This chain uses TRBV5-1 with TRBJ2-7; D might be TRBD1 (8 bases). Germline V gene lookup returns CDR1 SGHRS and CDR2 YFSETQ. The V end was cut by 4 bases, the J end by 6 bases, with 17 bases between. CDR3 length equals 14 residues. In DNA, the CDR3 is TGCGCCAGCAGCGCCAGGACAGGGAGGGCCGAGCAGTACTTC. The encoded protein is CASSARTGRAEQYF.

V usage is TRBV7-9 and J usage is TRBJ1-5, with a possible D match to TRBD1 (6 bases). V shed 2 bases and J shed 1 base, with 6 bases lying between them. The CDR3 spans 14 residues. The germline CDR1 and CDR2 sequences are SEHNR and FQNEAQ (reference sequence). In nucleotides, the CDR3 is TGTGCCAGCAGCTTACAGGGGAGCAATCAGCCCCAGCATTTT. Translation: CASSLQGSNQPQHF.

The V gene is TRBV4-2, the J gene TRBJ2-1, with D possibly TRBD1 on 6 matching bases. Per the germline V gene, CDR1 is LGHNA and CDR2 is YNFKEQ. The V end lost 1 base, the J end lost 3 bases, and 10 bases lay between the germline ends. The CDR3 length is 15 residues. CDR3 nucleotide sequence: TGTGCCAGCAGCCAAGGAGACAGGTTCTACAATGAGCAGTTCTTC. It encodes CASSQGDRFYNEQFF.

V gene TRBV5-1 combines with J gene TRBJ2-1, with 12 bases matching TRBD2. CDR1 and CDR2 (germline): SGHRS, YFSETQ. The CDR3 runs 16 residues. V lost 0 bases and J lost 8; bases outside the gene matches: 6. CDR3 protein: CASSLDGLAGLDEQFF. CDR3 in DNA: TGCGCCAGCAGCTTGGACGGACTAGCGGGACTGGATGAGCAGTTCTTC.

The chain uses TRBV5-5 and TRBJ2-7; 9 bases agree with TRBD2. The trim removed 3 bases at V and 4 bases at J, leaving 5 bases unmatched. The CDR3 covers 14 residues. Germline V gives CDR1 SGHKS, CDR2 YYEKEE (reference sequence). The CDR3 reads CASSSREGRYEQYF. The CDR3 region has the DNA TGTGCCAGCAGCTCGCGGGAGGGCCGGTACGAGCAGTACTTC.

The chain joins TRBV7-2 to TRBJ2-7, with 8 bases identical to TRBD2. Per the germline V gene, CDR1 is SGHTA and CDR2 is FQGNSA. This CDR3 has 15 residues. V lost 5 bases to trimming and J lost 4 bases; unmatched junction nucleotides: 10. CDR3 DNA sequence: TGTGCCAGCAGCCCCGGACTAGCTAGGTCATACGAGCAGTACTTC. Translating gives CASSPGLARSYEQYF.

This chain joins TRBV2 and TRBJ2-3, with D perhaps TRBD2 (5 bases). The germline gives CDR1 SNHLY, CDR2 FYNNEI. V was pared by 4 bases and J by 4 bases, with 9 bases between. The CDR3 is 13 residues long. CDR3 loop: CASSGASSDTQYF. The CDR3 region has the DNA TGTGCCAGCAGTGGGGCTAGCTCAGATACGCAGTATTTT. Full variable domain (remainder filled in from reference TRBV2 and TRBJ2-3): EPEVTQTPSHQVTQMGQEVILRCVPISNHLYFYWYRQILGQKVEFLVSFYNNEISEKSEIFDDQFSVERPDGSNFTLKIRSTKLEDSAMYFCASSGASSDTQYFGPGTRLTVL.

This clone was seen once. The genes are TRBV10-3 and TRBJ2-7; 12 nucleotides agree with TRBD2. The germline V gene has CDR1 ENHRY and CDR2 SYGVKD. The V and J ends lost 5 bases and 6 bases, in that order; junction bases with no gene match: 11. The CDR3 totals 16 residues. In nucleotides, the CDR3 is TGTGCCATCAGTCCCACGTCTAGCGGGAGGGCCGTCGAGCAGTACTTC. This encodes CAISPTSSGRAVEQYF.

The chain uses TRBV5-1 and TRBJ1-2; D is possibly TRBD1 (5 bases). The CDR3 length is 13 residues. Per the germline V gene, CDR1 is SGHRS and CDR2 is YFSETQ. V was shortened by 4 bases and J by 8 bases, with 15 bases between the two germline ends. The CDR3: CASSRRGQDGYTF. The CDR3 DNA reads TGCGCCAGCAGCCGGCGGGGCCAGGACGGCTACACCTTC.

V and J are TRBV10-3 and TRBJ2-2, with TRBD2 matching 12 bases. CDR3 size: 18 residues. Trimming cost V 0 bases and J 6 bases; bases outside gene matches: 8. The germline gives CDR1 ENHRY, CDR2 SYGVKD. This chain's CDR3 is CAISESVLAGGHSGELFF. For the CDR3, the DNA is TGTGCCATCAGTGAGTCGGTACTAGCGGGAGGCCATTCCGGGGAGCTGTTTTTT.

The sample holds one count of this clone. The chain links TRBV28 to TRBJ1-1; D is ambiguous. V was shortened by 4 bases and J by 4 bases, with 4 bases between the two germline ends. CDR1 MDHEN and CDR2 SYDVKM come from the germline V gene. CDR3 length: 11 amino acids. The CDR3 sequence is CASSSITEAFF. Here the CDR3 DNA reads TGTGCCAGCAGTTCCATCACTGAAGCTTTCTTT.

The chain carries TRBV6-5 and TRBJ1-2; D perhaps matches TRBD1 (6 bases). Germline CDR1 is MNHEY and CDR2 is SVGAGI. There are 15 residues in the CDR3. The V end lost 6 bases, the J end lost 8 bases, and 22 bases lay between the germline ends. CDR3 DNA: TGTGCCAGCAGCGCCTTCCTTGAATCCAGGGGCGGCTACACCTTC. It translates to CASSAFLESRGGYTF.

This chain uses TRBV10-1 with TRBJ2-1; possibly TRBD1 for D (6 bases). Germline lookup yields CDR1 WNHNN and CDR2 SYGVQD (reference sequence). The CDR3 runs 16 residues. Trimming removed 2 bases at V and 4 bases at J, with 15 bases between. This CDR3 reads CASSEDAGAEYNEQFF. The CDR3 DNA reads as TGCGCCAGCAGTGAGGACGCAGGGGCAGAATACAATGAGCAGTTCTTC.

The rearrangement links TRBV4-2 to TRBJ2-5; D might be TRBD1 (5 bases). V was clipped by 0 bases and J by 9 bases, with 20 bases between them. Germline loops: CDR1 LGHNA, CDR2 YNFKEQ. The CDR3 extends over 16 amino acids. Here the CDR3 DNA reads TGTGCCAGCAGCCAAGAGCAGGGCTACCCGCCCGGGTCCCAGTACTTC. Protein: CASSQEQGYPPGSQYF.

The sample holds a few counts of this clone. The chain couples TRBV6-1 to TRBJ1-5; TRBD1 agrees at 8 bases. The CDR3 loop spans 14 amino acids. Germline V gene sequence: CDR1 MNHNS, CDR2 SASEGT. Trimming took 3 bases from V and 5 from J; bases not matched to a gene: 3. CDR3 in amino acids: CASSEAGGHQPQHF. The CDR3 DNA reads TGTGCCAGCAGTGAGGCAGGGGGCCATCAGCCCCAGCATTTT.

The rearrangement links TRBV28 to TRBJ2-3; 8 bases map to TRBD1. The CDR3 runs 15 residues. The V gene's germline CDR1 is MDHEN and CDR2 SYDVKM. V lost 6 bases, J lost 1 base, and 6 bases stayed unmatched. The CDR3 sequence is CASRDRGGGTDTQYF. The CDR3 region has the DNA TGTGCCAGCAGAGACAGGGGTGGGGGCACAGATACGCAGTATTTT. Full variable domain (missing parts from reference TRBV28 and TRBJ2-3): DVKVTQSSRYLVKRTGEKVFLECVQDMDHENMFWYRQDPGLGLRLIYFSYDVKMKEKGDIPEGYSVSREKKERFSLILESASTNQTSMYLCASRDRGGGTDTQYFGPGTRLTVL.

J is TRBJ1-6 and V is TRBV10-3; D unresolved. The CDR3 is 14 amino acids. Germline lookup yields CDR1 ENHRY and CDR2 SYGVKD. Trimming stripped 5 bases from V and 0 bases from J, with 5 bases between. The CDR3 reads CAISSLSYNSPLHF. As DNA, the CDR3 is TGTGCCATCAGTTCCCTCTCCTATAATTCACCCCTCCACTTT.

V gene TRBV25-1 combines with J gene TRBJ1-1; a weak D match, TRBD1 (5 bases). V lost 2 bases and J 6 bases, leaving 16 bases between the germline ends. Germline values: CDR1 MGHDK, CDR2 SYGVNS. The CDR3 is made up of 15 amino acids. CDR3 sequence (DNA): TGTGCCAGCAGTGAAGCAACGGGCAGGGTGGCTGAAGCTTTCTTT. Its translation: CASSEATGRVAEAFF.

This chain connects TRBV6-5 to TRBJ1-2; the match to TRBD1 covers 7 bases. Looked up from germline, CDR1 is MNHEY and CDR2 is SVGAGI. After removal of 5 bases from V and 3 bases from J, the junction contained 6 bases not matched to a gene. The CDR3 is made up of 14 amino acids. The chain's CDR3 is CASSPNRGDYGYTF. In nucleotides, the CDR3 is TGTGCCAGCAGTCCGAACAGGGGAGACTATGGCTACACCTTC.

Only a few counts were recorded for this clone. The chain recombines TRBV2 with TRBJ1-6; 7 bases map to TRBD1. The CDR3 is 13 residues long. The germline gives CDR1 SNHLY, CDR2 FYNNEI. V gave up 8 bases and J gave up 10 bases; unmatched junction bases: 8. The CDR3 region is CASGGQLMSPLHF. CDR3 nucleotide sequence: TGTGCCAGCGGGGGACAGTTAATGTCACCCCTCCACTTT.

The table lists this clone with a few counts. The V call is TRBV28, the J call TRBJ1-2, with a possible D match to TRBD1 (6 bases). CDR1 and CDR2 from the germline V gene are MDHEN and SYDVKM. CDR3 size: 15 residues. V was cut by 7 bases and J by 6 bases, with 21 bases left in between. The CDR3 DNA is TGTGCCAGCACCCCGAGCGGGGGCTTTCGGGATGGCTACACCTTC. It codes for CASTPSGGFRDGYTF.

This chain's CDR3 is CASSLIPGTGSYNEQFF. For the CDR3, the DNA is TGCGCCAGCAGCCTTATACCCGGGACTGGAAGCTACAATGAGCAGTTCTTC. The V gene is TRBV5-1, the J gene TRBJ2-1; D is possibly TRBD2 (6 bases). Trimming shortened V by 4 bases and J by 3 bases, and 20 bases separated the two germline ends. Per germline, CDR1 SGHRS and CDR2 YFSETQ. This CDR3 spans 17 amino acids.

The chain couples TRBV6-5 to TRBJ1-3, with D perhaps TRBD1 (6 bases). The CDR3 covers 15 residues. Germline assignment: CDR1 MNHEY and CDR2 SVGAGI. V lost 7 bases and J lost 9, with 22 bases in between. CDR3 in DNA: TGTGCCAGCACTCAGAGGGGGGGGAAGTACCCCACCATATATTTT. Residues: CASTQRGGKYPTIYF.

The chain has TRBV23-1 and TRBJ2-5, with 9 bases fitting TRBD1. TRBV23-1 belongs to the ORF category, with a function that is uncertain. V shed 0 bases and J 5 bases; nucleotides not matched to a gene: 10. This CDR3 contains 17 residues. CDR3 sequence: CASSQSIYRGQAETQYF. CDR3 DNA sequence: TGCGCCAGCAGTCAATCAATATACAGGGGGCAGGCTGAGACCCAGTACTTC.

This clone was detected only a few times. The chain is built from TRBV7-9 and TRBJ2-3, with D perhaps TRBD2 (6 bases). This CDR3 comprises 19 residues. Germline V gene sequence: CDR1 SEHNR, CDR2 FQNEAQ (reference sequence). V was cut by 1 base and J by 2 bases, with 22 bases left in between. For the CDR3, the DNA is TGTGCCAGCAGCTTAGAACGGGGGTGGGCAAATATCCCCACAGATACGCAGTATTTT. As protein: CASSLERGWANIPTDTQYF.

The chain combines TRBV13 with TRBJ1-2; D unclear. CDR3 length equals 12 residues. Germline CDR1 reads PRHDT; CDR2 reads FYEKMQ (reference sequence). The ends were cut back, 0 bases at V and 8 bases at J, with 7 bases in the middle. The CDR3 reads CASSLGPLGYTF. DNA for the CDR3: TGTGCCAGCAGCTTAGGTCCCCTAGGCTACACCTTC.

The chain carries TRBV3-1 (or the pseudogene TRBV3-2) and TRBJ1-2; no clear D. V shed 4 bases and J shed 7 bases, with 19 bases lying between them. Germline lookup yields CDR1 LGHDT and CDR2 YNNKEL (reference sequence). The CDR3 covers 15 residues. The CDR3 sequence: CASSPLDTARRGYTF. For the CDR3, the DNA is TGTGCCAGCAGCCCATTAGACACGGCCCGCCGTGGCTACACCTTC.

V gene TRBV5-4 combines with J gene TRBJ2-3, with 8 bases matching TRBD1. Losses at the gene ends were 5 bases for V and 1 base for J; bases not matched to a gene: 6. The CDR3 is 15 residues long. Germline V lookup: CDR1 SGHNT, CDR2 YYREEE (reference sequence). CDR3 region: CASSSGGAGTDTQYF. In nucleotides, the CDR3 is TGTGCCAGCAGTTCAGGGGGCGCCGGCACAGATACGCAGTATTTT.

The CDR3: CASSFGAGPDTQYF. The DNA of the CDR3 is TGTGCCAGCAGCTTTGGAGCGGGACCAGATACGCAGTATTTT. This chain uses TRBV7-9 with TRBJ2-3, with TRBD2 identical over 7 bases. Germline CDR1 reads SEHNR; CDR2 reads FQNEAQ (reference sequence). The ends lost 3 bases at V and 4 bases at J; junction bases unmatched: 4. The CDR3 totals 14 residues.

V is TRBV2 and J is TRBJ2-5; 9 positions match TRBD2. Trimming at V came to 5 bases and at J to 3 bases, leaving 13 bases not matched to a gene. In germline, CDR1 is SNHLY, CDR2 FYNNEI. The CDR3 has 17 residues. The CDR3 DNA reads as TGTGCCAGCAGTAGGACTAGCGCCACGGGCGGGGAAGAGACCCAGTACTTC. Protein: CASSRTSATGGEETQYF.